The 26 T cell receptor beta chains below were found in one sample sequenced in a study of blood T cell repertoires in COVID-19. Sequencing was performed with immunoSEQ multiplex PCR; in TCRdb, only in-frame clones are kept and a portion is missing. Seen here are some 43,000 clones, 81% observed once, and the top ten hold approximately 37%. The sample taken for sequencing was peripheral blood. These receptor sequences come from a man aged 35 to 55 with active or convalescent COVID-19.

The J gene is TRBJ1-6, the V gene TRBV27; D is possibly TRBD1 (5 bases). The CDR3 has 15 amino acids. Trimming cost V 3 bases and J 8 bases, with 14 bases left between them. Germline-derived CDR1 and CDR2 are MNHEY and SMNVEV (reference sequence). CDR3 coding DNA: TGTGCCAGCAGTTTCTCCCCGGGGACTCATTCACCCCTCCACTTT. Residues: CASSFSPGTHSPLHF.

This clone was seen only a few times. This sequence joins TRBV11-1 and TRBJ1-3; D gene ambiguous. Deletions cut 5 bases from V and 8 bases from J, with 16 bases between. CDR1 SGHAT and CDR2 FQDESV come from the germline V gene (reference sequence). This CDR3 region has 14 residues. CDR3 residues: CASSPPPGRDTIYF. DNA for the CDR3: TGTGCCAGCAGCCCCCCCCCGGGAAGAGACACCATATATTTT.

The chain has TRBV10-3 and TRBJ2-2; TRBD1 matches at 7 bases. Germline-derived CDR1 and CDR2 are ENHRY and SYGVKD. Trimming at V came to 7 bases and at J to 4 bases, leaving 3 bases not matched to a gene. This CDR3 spans 13 amino acids. The CDR3 DNA sequence: TGTGCCATCAAACAGGGGAGCACCGGGGAGCTGTTTTTT. Its translation is CAIKQGSTGELFF.

The J gene is TRBJ1-5, the V gene TRBV19; 8 positions match TRBD1. The CDR3 has 15 amino acids. The V segment lost 7 bases and the J segment 6 bases; nucleotides outside the gene matches: 11. Germline V gene data show CDR1 as LNHDA and CDR2 as SQIVND (reference sequence). Here the CDR3 reads CASTPKGTGGQPQHF. The CDR3 DNA is TGTGCCAGTACCCCTAAGGGGACAGGAGGTCAGCCCCAGCATTTT. Complete variable domain (other parts from reference TRBV19 and TRBJ1-5): DGGITQSPKYLFRKEGQNVTLSCEQNLNHDAMYWYRQDPGQGLRLIYYSQIVNDFQKGDIAEGYSVSREKKESFPLTVTSAQKNPTAFYLCASTPKGTGGQPQHFGDGTRLSIL.

This clone was counted only a few times. The chain joins TRBV6-1 to TRBJ2-3; 13 positions match TRBD2. CDR3 length: 16 residues. Germline V lookup: CDR1 MNHNS, CDR2 SASEGT. J was trimmed by 3 bases and V by 4 bases; bases with no gene match: 4. The CDR3: CASSVTSGGETDTQYF. The CDR3 nucleotides are TGTGCCAGCAGTGTTACTAGCGGGGGGGAGACAGATACGCAGTATTTT.

V gene TRBV27 combines with J gene TRBJ2-4; a possible D gene is TRBD2 (5 bases). The CDR3 is made up of 15 amino acids. V was pared by 5 bases and J by 6 bases, with 17 bases between. CDR1 is MNHEY, CDR2 SMNVEV, per germline (reference sequence). CDR3: CASSPPGVAGNIQYF. For the CDR3, the DNA is TGTGCCAGCAGTCCCCCCGGGGTGGCTGGAAACATTCAGTACTTC.

In its sample, this clone was seen a few times. The rearrangement links TRBV29-1 to TRBJ2-4; the match to TRBD1 covers 7 bases. This CDR3 spans 14 amino acids. The ends lost 3 bases at V and 6 bases at J; junction bases unmatched: 8. Germline CDR1 SQVTM, CDR2 ANQGSEA. The CDR3 DNA sequence: TGCAGCGTTGACGACAGGGCAGTTGGAAACATTCAGTACTTC. It is translated as CSVDDRAVGNIQYF.

This clone was seen a handful of times. CDR3 sequence: CASSWGSGISTEAFF. The CDR3 DNA is TGTGCCAGCAGCTGGGGCTCAGGGATCAGCACTGAAGCTTTCTTT. This chain uses TRBV5-4 with TRBJ1-1; possible D gene TRBD1, 5 bases. Germline-derived CDR1 and CDR2 are SGHNT and YYREEE (reference sequence). This CDR3 is built from 15 residues. The germline V and J ends were trimmed by 3 bases and 4 bases, with 16 bases remaining between them. The variable domain in full, completed from reference TRBV5-4 and TRBJ1-1, reads ETGVTQSPTHLIKTRGQQVTLRCSSQSGHNTVSWYQQALGQGPQFIFQYYREEENGRGNFPPRFSGLQFPNYSSELNVNALELDDSALYLCASSWGSGISTEAFFGQGTRLTVV.

The chain joins TRBV19 to TRBJ1-2; D may be TRBD1 (6 bases). V was pared by 8 bases and J by 2 bases, with 6 bases between. The germline gives CDR1 LNHDA, CDR2 SQIVND (reference sequence). CDR3 length: 11 amino acids. The CDR3 DNA reads TGTGCCAGTGGACAGAACTATGGCTACACCTTC. Translating gives CASGQNYGYTF.

By proportion, this clone is medium-sized. This chain joins TRBV4-3 and TRBJ2-3; D gene ambiguous. Germline lookup yields CDR1 LGHNA and CDR2 YSLEER. The CDR3 length is 14 residues. Trimming pared 0 bases from V and 4 bases from J, leaving 8 bases between. CDR3 region: CASSQDTVSDTQYF. In DNA, the CDR3 is TGCGCCAGCAGCCAAGATACGGTTTCAGATACGCAGTATTTT.

The chain employs TRBV5-5 and TRBJ2-1; D uncertain. CDR1 and CDR2 (germline): SGHKS, YYEKEE (reference sequence). CDR3 length: 14 residues. Between the trimmed V and J ends, which lost 1 base and 8 bases, there was a span of 13 bases. CDR3 nucleotide sequence: TGTGCCAGCAGCTTGCCGGGTAGCCGCGATGAGCAGTTCTTC. Translating gives CASSLPGSRDEQFF.

This chain connects TRBV5-5 to TRBJ1-4, with D perhaps matching TRBD1 (5 bases). The length of the CDR3 is 14 residues. Germline loops: CDR1 SGHKS, CDR2 YYEKEE (reference sequence). The ends were cut back, 0 bases at V and 5 bases at J, with 8 bases in the middle. For the CDR3, the DNA is TGTGCCAGCAGCTTGGAGGGGTGGAATGAAAAACTGTTTTTT. Translated: CASSLEGWNEKLFF. Full variable domain (remainder filled in from reference TRBV5-5 and TRBJ1-4): DAGVTQSPTHLIKTRGQQVTLRCSPISGHKSVSWYQQVLGQGPQFIFQYYEKEERGRGNFPDRFSARQFPNYSSELNVNALLLGDSALYLCASSLEGWNEKLFFGSGTQLSVL.

The chain combines TRBV7-3 with TRBJ1-1, with TRBD1 identical over 10 bases. The V gene end was trimmed by 5 bases and the J gene end by 0 bases; junction bases not matched to a gene: 12. Per the germline V gene, CDR1 is SGHTA and CDR2 is FQGTGA. The CDR3 runs to 18 residues. The CDR3 loop reads CASSPAPGQGFLNTEAFF. The CDR3 DNA follows: TGTGCCAGCAGCCCGGCCCCGGGACAGGGGTTCCTGAACACTGAAGCTTTCTTT.

This clone showed up many times. The chain carries TRBV19 and TRBJ1-2, with 8 bases aligning to TRBD1. Germline loops: CDR1 LNHDA, CDR2 SQIVND (reference sequence). The CDR3 runs to 14 residues. J lost 4 bases, V lost 7 bases, and 8 bases had no gene match. This CDR3 is CASIRQGASYGYTF. As DNA, the CDR3 is TGTGCCAGTATTCGTCAGGGGGCGAGCTATGGCTACACCTTC.

This clone was picked up a small number of times. The gene calls are TRBV9 and TRBJ2-5; D possibly corresponds to TRBD2 (6 bases). Germline V gene lookup returns CDR1 SGDLS and CDR2 YYNGEE. Trimming stripped 1 base from V and 1 base from J, with 23 bases between. This CDR3 contains 19 residues. CDR3 loop: CASSVSIGGHGGPQETQYF. The CDR3 coding sequence is TGTGCCAGCAGCGTATCCATCGGTGGCCACGGGGGACCCCAAGAGACCCAGTACTTC.

The chain joins TRBV5-5 to TRBJ1-1, with no clear D. CDR1 is SGHKS and CDR2 is YYEKEE in the germline V gene (reference sequence). The V gene lost 4 bases and the J gene lost 0 bases, with 13 bases spanning the gap. The CDR3 consists of 15 residues. This chain's CDR3 is CASSMGWAMNTEAFF. The CDR3 DNA reads TGTGCCAGCAGCATGGGATGGGCCATGAACACTGAAGCTTTCTTT.

This chain joins TRBV28 and TRBJ1-5; TRBD1 matches at 8 bases. The CDR3 covers 16 residues. V dropped 5 bases and J dropped 6; count of bases not matched to a gene: 12. CDR1 and CDR2 (germline): MDHEN, SYDVKM. The CDR3 protein is CASSPRDRGFRQPQHF. For the CDR3, the DNA is TGTGCCAGCAGTCCCCGAGACAGGGGATTTCGTCAGCCCCAGCATTTT. Looking up the rest from reference TRBV28 and TRBJ1-5 gives the full variable domain: DVKVTQSSRYLVKRTGEKVFLECVQDMDHENMFWYRQDPGLGLRLIYFSYDVKMKEKGDIPEGYSVSREKKERFSLILESASTNQTSMYLCASSPRDRGFRQPQHFGDGTRLSIL.

V and J are TRBV20-1 and TRBJ2-1, with 12 nucleotides matching TRBD2. Germline values: CDR1 DFQATT, CDR2 SNEGSKA (reference sequence). J gave up 10 bases and V 3 bases, and 7 bases lay outside the gene matches. CDR3 length: 14 amino acids. The CDR3 is CSASSLAGGTEQFF. DNA of the CDR3: TGCAGTGCTAGTTCCCTAGCGGGGGGGACAGAGCAGTTCTTC.

The chain joins TRBV11-2 to TRBJ2-3; 8 bases line up with TRBD2. From germline, CDR1 is SGHAT and CDR2 FQNNGV. V gave up 1 base and J gave up 3 bases; unmatched junction bases: 0. This CDR3 has 14 residues. Here the CDR3 reads CASSLGLATDTQYF. Here the CDR3 DNA reads TGTGCCAGCAGCTTAGGACTAGCGACAGATACGCAGTATTTT. Full variable domain (missing parts from reference TRBV11-2 and TRBJ2-3): EAGVAQSPRYKIIEKRQSVAFWCNPISGHATLYWYQQILGQGPKLLIQFQNNGVVDDSQLPKDRFSAERLKGVDSTLKIQPAKLEDSAVYLCASSLGLATDTQYFGPGTRLTVL.

A remark on this clone: Other DNA sequences in this specimen translate into the identical CDR3. This chain links TRBV9 with TRBJ1-2; 10 bases align to TRBD1. The CDR3 consists of 13 residues. The germline V gene encodes CDR1 SGDLS and CDR2 YYNGEE. After removal of 4 bases from V and 6 bases from J, the junction contained 3 bases not matched to a gene. This chain's CDR3 is CASSTGQGDGYTF. The CDR3 DNA reads TGTGCCAGCAGCACAGGACAGGGGGATGGCTACACCTTC.

This chain links TRBV7-9 with TRBJ2-7, with 8 bases matching TRBD1. Germline V gene data show CDR1 as SEHNR and CDR2 as FQNEAQ (reference sequence). There are 16 residues in the CDR3. With V trimmed by 4 bases and J by 6 bases, 14 bases remained unmatched. The CDR3: CASSSGLGQGAGEQYF. CDR3 coding DNA: TGTGCCAGCAGCTCGGGTCTTGGGCAGGGGGCGGGCGAGCAGTACTTC.

This clone has just one count. This chain joins TRBV19 and TRBJ2-7, with TRBD1 matching 9 bases. Losses at the gene ends were 4 bases for V and 6 bases for J; bases not matched to a gene: 10. CDR3 length equals 15 residues. Germline-derived CDR1 and CDR2 are LNHDA and SQIVND (reference sequence). CDR3 protein: CASSTPDRGRSEQYF. The CDR3 nucleotides read TGTGCCAGTAGTACCCCGGACAGGGGAAGGAGCGAGCAGTACTTC. Variable domain in full (rest from reference TRBV19 and TRBJ2-7): DGGITQSPKYLFRKEGQNVTLSCEQNLNHDAMYWYRQDPGQGLRLIYYSQIVNDFQKGDIAEGYSVSREKKESFPLTVTSAQKNPTAFYLCASSTPDRGRSEQYFGPGTRLTVT.

This sequence joins TRBV18 and TRBJ2-3, with D tentatively TRBD1 (6 bases). With 4 bases removed from V and 4 bases from J, the gap between germline ends came to 9 bases. The CDR3 length is 13 residues. Germline V gene lookup returns CDR1 KGHSH and CDR2 LQKENI. The CDR3 protein is CASSRAGADTQYF. Here the CDR3 DNA reads TGTGCCAGCTCACGAGCAGGGGCAGATACGCAGTATTTT.

The chain uses TRBV3-1 (or the pseudogene TRBV3-2) and TRBJ2-7; weak D call: TRBD1 (6 bases). The V end lost 1 base, the J end lost 2 bases, and 6 bases lay between the germline ends. From germline, CDR1 is LGHDT and CDR2 YNNKEL (reference sequence). The CDR3 has 13 residues. CDR3 loop: CASSQGDTYEQYF. The CDR3 bases are TGTGCCAGCAGCCAAGGGGACACCTACGAGCAGTACTTC.

The chain has TRBV29-1 and TRBJ1-2; D not resolved. Germline V CDR1 and CDR2: SQVTM, ANQGSEA. Trimming cost V 4 bases and J 0 bases, with 3 bases left between them. The CDR3 is 11 amino acids. CDR3 coding DNA: TGCAGCGTTGTAACTAACTATGGCTACACCTTC. Residues: CSVVTNYGYTF.

In its sample, this clone was seen a few times. This sequence joins TRBV5-1 and TRBJ1-4; weak D call: TRBD1 (6 bases). Trimming pared 2 bases from V and 7 bases from J, leaving 12 bases between. From germline, CDR1 is SGHRS and CDR2 YFSETQ. This CDR3 has 14 residues. The CDR3 DNA reads TGCGCCAGCAGCTTCGGGGGGCTAGGTGAAAAACTGTTTTTT. Translation: CASSFGGLGEKLFF.